This paragraph covers one T cell receptor (beta chain) sequence. Its cognate antigen is unknown. This entry belongs to a study of Ad26.COV2.S vaccination and SARS-CoV-2 variants. The overall study: This donor came from the COV1001 trial of Ad26.COV2.S. Study results and limitations: Substantial breadth was reported for post-vaccination spike-specific CD8+ and CD4+ T cells.

TCRdb keeps only in-frame clones here, not all; method: immunoSEQ multiplex PCR. The sample comprises roughly 390,000 clones, about nine tenths of which are singletons, and approximately 3.7% rests with the top ten. Germline lookup yields CDR1 SGDLS and CDR2 YYNGEE. The CDR3 has 14 residues. V gave up 0 bases and J gave up 10 bases, with 11 bases separating them. Regarding treatment: roughly 19 received Ad26.COV2.S at low or high dose, single or two shots; roughly 5 received placebo; per-sample allocation not given. The investigators took samples on day 63 after the first vaccine or placebo injection. Boston provided a donor who was an adult aged 18-55 years.

The material sequenced was peripheral blood, taken in a trial of Ad26.COV2.S vaccine versus placebo. The source is a person aged 18-60 years who received the Ad26.COV2.S COVID-19 vaccine or a placebo. The rearrangement joins TRBV9 to TRBJ1-6; D not resolved. CDR3 loop: CASSVDVGLSPLHF. The CDR3 nucleotides are TGTGCCAGCAGCGTAGACGTAGGTCTGTCACCCCTCCACTTT.